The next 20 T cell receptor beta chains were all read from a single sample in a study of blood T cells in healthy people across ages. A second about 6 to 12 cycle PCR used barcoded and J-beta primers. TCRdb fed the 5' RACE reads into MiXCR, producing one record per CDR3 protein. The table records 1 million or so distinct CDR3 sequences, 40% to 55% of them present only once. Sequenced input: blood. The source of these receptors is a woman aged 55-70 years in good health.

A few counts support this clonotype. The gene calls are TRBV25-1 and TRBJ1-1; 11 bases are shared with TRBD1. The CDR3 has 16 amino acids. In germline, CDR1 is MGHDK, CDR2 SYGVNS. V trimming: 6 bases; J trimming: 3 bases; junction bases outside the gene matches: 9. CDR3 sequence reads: CASRDSGTGGYTEAFF. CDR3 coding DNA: TGTGCCAGCAGGGACTCCGGGACAGGGGGATACACTGAAGCTTTCTTT. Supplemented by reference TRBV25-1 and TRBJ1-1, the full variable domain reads EADIYQTPRYLVIGTGKKITLECSQTMGHDKMYWYQQDPGMELHLIHYSYGVNSTEKGDLSSESTVSRIRTEHFPLTLESARPSHTSQYLCASRDSGTGGYTEAFFGQGTRLTVV.

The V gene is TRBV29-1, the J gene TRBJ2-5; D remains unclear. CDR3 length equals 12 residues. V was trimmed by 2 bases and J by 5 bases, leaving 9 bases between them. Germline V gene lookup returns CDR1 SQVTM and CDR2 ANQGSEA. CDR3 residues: CSVERATETQYF. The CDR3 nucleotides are TGCAGCGTTGAAAGGGCGACGGAGACCCAGTACTTC.

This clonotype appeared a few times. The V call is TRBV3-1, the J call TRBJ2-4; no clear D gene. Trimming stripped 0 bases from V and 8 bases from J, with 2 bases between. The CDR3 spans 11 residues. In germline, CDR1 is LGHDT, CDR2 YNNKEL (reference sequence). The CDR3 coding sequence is TGTGCCAGCAGCCAAGAGGACATTCAGTACTTC. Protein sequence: CASSQEDIQYF.

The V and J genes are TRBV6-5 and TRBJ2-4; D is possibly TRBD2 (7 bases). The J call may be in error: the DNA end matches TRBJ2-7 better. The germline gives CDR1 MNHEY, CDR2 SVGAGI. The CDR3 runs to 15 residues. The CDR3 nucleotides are TGTGCCAGCAGTTACTCGGGGGGGCGCAGGTACGAGCAGTACTTC. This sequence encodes CASSYSGGRRYEQYF.

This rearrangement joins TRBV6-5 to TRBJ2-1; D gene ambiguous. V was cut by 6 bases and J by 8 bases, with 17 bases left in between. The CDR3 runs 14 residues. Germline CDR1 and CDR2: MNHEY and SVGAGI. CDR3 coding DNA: TGTGCCAGCAGCGATCCGAATTTTGGCCATGAGCAGTTCTTC. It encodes CASSDPNFGHEQFF.

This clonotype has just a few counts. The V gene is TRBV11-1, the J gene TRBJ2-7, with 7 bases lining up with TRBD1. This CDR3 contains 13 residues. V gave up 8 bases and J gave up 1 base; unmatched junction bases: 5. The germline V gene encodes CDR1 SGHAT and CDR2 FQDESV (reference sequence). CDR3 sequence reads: CASGWGQSYEQYF. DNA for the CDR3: TGTGCCAGCGGATGGGGACAGTCCTACGAGCAGTACTTC.

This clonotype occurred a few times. The CDR3 region has the DNA TGTGCCAGCAGCCGGGGAGCGGAGCGCACAGATACGCAGTATTTT. This gives the protein CASSRGAERTDTQYF. V gene TRBV9 combines with J gene TRBJ2-3, with a weak D call TRBD2 (5 bases). Trimming left V 4 bases short and J 1 base short, with 13 bases between. CDR1 is SGDLS and CDR2 is YYNGEE in the germline V gene. The CDR3 contains 15 residues.

The CDR3 nucleotides are TGTGCCAGCAGTGAAGTGTCTTACTCTGGAAACACCATATATTTT. Protein sequence: CASSEVSYSGNTIYF. The chain carries TRBV2 and TRBJ1-3; D is uncertain. This CDR3 contains 15 residues. CDR1 SNHLY and CDR2 FYNNEI come from the germline V gene. V lost 1 base and J 0 bases, leaving 7 bases between the germline ends. The entire variable domain, with the rest obtained from reference TRBV2 and TRBJ1-3, is as follows: EPEVTQTPSHQVTQMGQEVILRCVPISNHLYFYWYRQILGQKVEFLVSFYNNEISEKSEIFDDQFSVERPDGSNFTLKIRSTKLEDSAMYFCASSEVSYSGNTIYFGEGSWLTVV.

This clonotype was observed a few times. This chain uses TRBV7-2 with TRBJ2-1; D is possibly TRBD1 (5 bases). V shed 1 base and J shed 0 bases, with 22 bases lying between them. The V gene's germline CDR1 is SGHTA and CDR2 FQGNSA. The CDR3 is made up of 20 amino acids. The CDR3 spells CASSLVGGPGRTSSYNEQFF. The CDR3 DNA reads TGTGCCAGCAGCTTAGTCGGCGGACCAGGGCGAACGAGCTCCTACAATGAGCAGTTCTTC.

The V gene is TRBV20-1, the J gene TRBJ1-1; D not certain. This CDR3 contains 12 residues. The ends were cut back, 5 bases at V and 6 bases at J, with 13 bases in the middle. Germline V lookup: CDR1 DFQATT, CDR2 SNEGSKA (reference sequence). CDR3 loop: CSAGREVPEAFF. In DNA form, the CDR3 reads TGCAGTGCTGGGAGGGAGGTCCCTGAAGCTTTCTTT.

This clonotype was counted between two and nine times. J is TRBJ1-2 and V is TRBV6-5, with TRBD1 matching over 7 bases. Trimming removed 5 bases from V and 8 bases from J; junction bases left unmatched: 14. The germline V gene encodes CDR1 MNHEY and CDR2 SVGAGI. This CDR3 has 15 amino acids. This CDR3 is CASSPSTGNSRGYTF. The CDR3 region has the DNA TGTGCCAGCAGTCCGTCGACAGGGAATTCTCGGGGCTACACCTTC.

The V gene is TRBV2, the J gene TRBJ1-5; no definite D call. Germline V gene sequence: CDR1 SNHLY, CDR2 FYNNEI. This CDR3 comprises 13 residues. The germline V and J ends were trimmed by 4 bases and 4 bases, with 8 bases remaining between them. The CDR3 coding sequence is TGTGCCAGCAGTGTGATGAGGAATCAGCCCCAGCATTTT. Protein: CASSVMRNQPQHF.

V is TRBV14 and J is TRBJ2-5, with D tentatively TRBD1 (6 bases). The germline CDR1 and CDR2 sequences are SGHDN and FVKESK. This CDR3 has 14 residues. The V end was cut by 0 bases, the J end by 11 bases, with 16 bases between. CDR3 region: CASSQETGLGEQYF. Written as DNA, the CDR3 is TGTGCCAGCAGCCAAGAGACAGGTTTGGGGGAGCAGTACTTC.

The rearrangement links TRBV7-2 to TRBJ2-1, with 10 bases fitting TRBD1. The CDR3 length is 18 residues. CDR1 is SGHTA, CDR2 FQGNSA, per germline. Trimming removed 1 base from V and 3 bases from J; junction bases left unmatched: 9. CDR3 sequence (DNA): TGTGCCAGCAGCTTAGGCCTAGAAGACAGGGGGCTCTACAATGAGCAGTTCTTC. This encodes CASSLGLEDRGLYNEQFF. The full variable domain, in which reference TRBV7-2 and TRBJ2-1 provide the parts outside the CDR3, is GAGVSQSPSNKVTEKGKDVELRCDPISGHTALYWYRQSLGQGLEFLIYFQGNSAPDKSGLPSDRFSAERTGGSVSTLTIQRTQQEDSAVYLCASSLGLEDRGLYNEQFFGPGTRLTVL.

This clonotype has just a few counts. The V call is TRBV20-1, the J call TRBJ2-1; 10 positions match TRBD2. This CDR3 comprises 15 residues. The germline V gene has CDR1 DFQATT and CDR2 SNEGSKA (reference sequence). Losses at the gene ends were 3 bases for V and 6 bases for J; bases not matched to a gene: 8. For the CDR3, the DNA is TGCAGTGCTAGGAACCAGCGGGAGGGCCGCAATGAGCAGTTCTTC. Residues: CSARNQREGRNEQFF.

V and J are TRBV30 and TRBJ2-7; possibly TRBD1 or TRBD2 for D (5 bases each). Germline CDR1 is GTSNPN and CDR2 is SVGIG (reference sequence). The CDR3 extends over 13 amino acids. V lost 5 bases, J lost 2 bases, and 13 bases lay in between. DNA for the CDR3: TGTGCCTGGGGCCGGGACGGACCCTACGAGCAGTACTTC. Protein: CAWGRDGPYEQYF.

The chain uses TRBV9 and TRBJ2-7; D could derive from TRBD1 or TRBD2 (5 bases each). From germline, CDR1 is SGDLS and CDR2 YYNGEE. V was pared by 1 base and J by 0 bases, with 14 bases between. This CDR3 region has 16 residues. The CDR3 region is CASSVRGANSSYEQYF. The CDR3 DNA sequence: TGTGCCAGCAGCGTACGGGGCGCCAACAGCTCCTACGAGCAGTACTTC.

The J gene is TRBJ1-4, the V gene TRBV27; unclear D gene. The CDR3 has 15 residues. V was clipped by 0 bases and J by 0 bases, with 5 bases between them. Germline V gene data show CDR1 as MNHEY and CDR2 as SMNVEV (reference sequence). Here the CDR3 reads CASSLSVTTNEKLFF. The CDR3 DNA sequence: TGTGCCAGCAGTTTATCAGTGACAACTAATGAAAAACTGTTTTTT.

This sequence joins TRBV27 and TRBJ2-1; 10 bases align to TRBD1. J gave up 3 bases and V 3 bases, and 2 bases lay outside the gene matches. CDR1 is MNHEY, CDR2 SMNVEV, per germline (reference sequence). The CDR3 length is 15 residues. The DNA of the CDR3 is TGTGCCAGCAGTTTCGGACAGGGGGTCTACAATGAGCAGTTCTTC. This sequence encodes CASSFGQGVYNEQFF.

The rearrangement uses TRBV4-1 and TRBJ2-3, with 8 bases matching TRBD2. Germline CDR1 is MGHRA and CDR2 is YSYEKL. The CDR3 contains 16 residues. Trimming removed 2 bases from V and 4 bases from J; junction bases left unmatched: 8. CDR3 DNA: TGCGCCAGCAGCCAAAAAACGGCGGGGGGTCCAGATACGCAGTATTTT. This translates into CASSQKTAGGPDTQYF.